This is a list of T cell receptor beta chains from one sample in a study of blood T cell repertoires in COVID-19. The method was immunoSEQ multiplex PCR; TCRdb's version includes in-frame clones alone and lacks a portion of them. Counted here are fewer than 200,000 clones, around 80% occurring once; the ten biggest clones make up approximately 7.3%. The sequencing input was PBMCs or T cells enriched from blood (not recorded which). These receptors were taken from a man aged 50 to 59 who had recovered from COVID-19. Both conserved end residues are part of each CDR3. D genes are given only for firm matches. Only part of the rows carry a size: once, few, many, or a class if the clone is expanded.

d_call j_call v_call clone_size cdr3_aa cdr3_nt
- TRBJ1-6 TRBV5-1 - CASSLAPPSSYNSPLHF TGCGCCAGCAGCTTGGCGCCGCCTAGCTCCTATAATTCACCCCTCCACTTT
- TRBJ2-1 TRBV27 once CASSRSTGREQFF TGTGCCAGCAGTCGCAGCACTGGGCGTGAGCAGTTCTTC
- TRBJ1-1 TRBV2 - CASRSTVDTEAFF TGTGCCAGCAGGTCGACAGTTGACACTGAAGCTTTCTTT
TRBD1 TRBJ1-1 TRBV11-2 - CASSRGPIGGAWTEAFF TGTGCCAGCAGCAGGGGGCCAATAGGGGGCGCATGGACCGAAGCTTTCTTT
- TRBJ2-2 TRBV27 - CASSAGTTNTGELFF TGTGCCAGCAGCGCCGGGACAACGAACACCGGGGAGCTGTTTTTT
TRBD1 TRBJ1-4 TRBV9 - CASSGEGAREKLFF TGTGCCAGCAGCGGAGAGGGGGCGCGGGAAAAACTGTTTTTT
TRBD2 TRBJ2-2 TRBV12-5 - CASGSSGGVNTGELFF TGTGCTAGTGGTTCCAGCGGGGGGGTGAACACCGGGGAGCTGTTTTTT
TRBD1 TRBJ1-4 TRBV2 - CASSRRTGATNEKLFF TGTGCCAGCAGTAGAAGGACAGGAGCAACTAATGAAAAACTGTTTTTT
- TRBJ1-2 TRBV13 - CASSLLRQYYGYTF TGTGCCAGCAGCTTACTCCGACAGTACTATGGCTACACCTTC
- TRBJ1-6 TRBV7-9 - CATGESSYNSPLHF TGTGCCACCGGGGAAAGCTCCTATAATTCACCCCTCCACTTT
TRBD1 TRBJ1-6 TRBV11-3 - CASSRLGQGGSPLHF TGTGCCAGCAGCCGACTGGGACAGGGGGGATCACCCCTCCACTTT
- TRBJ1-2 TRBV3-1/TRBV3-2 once CASSQLQGLNGYTF TGTGCCAGCAGCCAATTACAGGGTTTAAATGGCTACACCTTC
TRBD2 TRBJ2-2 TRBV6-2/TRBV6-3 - CASSPTPAGGLTGELFF TGTGCCAGCAGCCCGACCCCAGCGGGGGGGCTAACCGGGGAGCTGTTTTTT
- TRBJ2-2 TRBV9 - CASSVDEGDGGANTGELFF TGTGCCAGCAGCGTAGACGAGGGAGACGGGGGAGCGAACACCGGGGAGCTGTTTTTT
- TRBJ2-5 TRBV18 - CASSPIPKGVQETQYF TGTGCCAGCTCACCAATCCCTAAGGGGGTCCAAGAGACCCAGTACTTC
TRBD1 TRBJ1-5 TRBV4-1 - CASSQEQGSQPQHF TGCGCCAGCAGCCAAGAACAGGGGTCTCAGCCCCAGCATTTT
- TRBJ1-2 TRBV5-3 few CARSLRLSGRGSHLAANYGYTF TGTGCCAGAAGCTTGAGGTTAAGTGGCAGGGGTTCTCATCTCGCCGCTAACTATGGCTACACCTTC
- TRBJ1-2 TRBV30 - CAWSPGFIYGYTF TGTGCCTGGAGCCCGGGATTCATCTATGGCTACACCTTC
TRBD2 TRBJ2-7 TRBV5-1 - CASSSTSGGAYEQYF TGCGCCAGCAGCTCTACTAGCGGGGGGGCTTACGAGCAGTACTTC
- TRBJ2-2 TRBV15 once CATSRDRVAYTGELFF TGTGCCACCAGCAGAGACAGGGTTGCTTACACCGGGGAGCTGTTTTTT
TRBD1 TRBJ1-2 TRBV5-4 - CASSWVQGANYGYTF TGTGCCAGCAGCTGGGTACAGGGGGCAAACTATGGCTACACCTTC
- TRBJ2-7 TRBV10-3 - CAISGGTYEQYF TGTGCCATCAGCGGGGGGACATACGAGCAGTACTTC
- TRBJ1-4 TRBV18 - CASSPSSTNEKLFF TGTGCCAGCTCACCGTCCTCAACTAATGAAAAACTGTTTTTT
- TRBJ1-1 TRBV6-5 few CASSSFLNTEAFF TGTGCCAGCAGTTCGTTCCTGAACACTGAAGCTTTCTTT
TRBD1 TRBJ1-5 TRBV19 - CASSSRTGGYSNQPQHF TGTGCCAGTAGTAGCCGAACAGGGGGCTATAGCAATCAGCCCCAGCATTTT
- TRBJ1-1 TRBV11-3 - CASSFAGGEAFF TGTGCCAGCAGCTTTGCGGGGGGTGAAGCTTTCTTT
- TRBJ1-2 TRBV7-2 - CASSFSRIPNYGYTF TGTGCCAGCAGCTTTTCGAGAATTCCTAACTATGGCTACACCTTC
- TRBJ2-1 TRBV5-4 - CASSQDSHPYNEQFF TGTGCCAGCAGCCAAGACAGTCATCCCTACAATGAGCAGTTCTTC
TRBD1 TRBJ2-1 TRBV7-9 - CASSLGGGQGAEQFF TGTGCCAGCAGCTTAGGAGGAGGACAGGGGGCCGAGCAGTTCTTC
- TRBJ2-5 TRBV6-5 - CASSHGQRQETQYF TGTGCCAGCAGTCACGGACAGAGACAAGAGACCCAGTACTTC
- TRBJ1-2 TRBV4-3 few CASSQDVARGANYGYTF TGCGCCAGCAGCCAAGATGTGGCGCGGGGAGCTAACTATGGCTACACCTTC
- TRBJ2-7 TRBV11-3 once CASSQGSYEQYF TGTGCCAGCAGCCAGGGGAGTTACGAGCAGTACTTC
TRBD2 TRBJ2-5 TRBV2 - CASSEEASGGEETQYF TGTGCCAGCAGTGAAGAGGCCAGCGGGGGGGAAGAGACCCAGTACTTC
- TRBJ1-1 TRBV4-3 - CASSQDTGGAHMNTEAFF TGCGCCAGCAGCCAAGATACCGGGGGTGCACATATGAACACTGAAGCTTTCTTT
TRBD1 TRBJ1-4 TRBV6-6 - CASRPLTGNEKLFF TGTGCCAGCAGACCTTTGACAGGGAATGAAAAACTGTTTTTT
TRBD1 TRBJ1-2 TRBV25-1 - CASSEQGQGALYGYTF TGTGCCAGCAGTGAACAGGGACAGGGGGCTCTTTATGGCTACACCTTC
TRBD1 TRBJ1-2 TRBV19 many CASRGITGDGPVDYGYTF TGTGCCAGTAGGGGGATAACAGGGGATGGGCCGGTGGACTATGGCTACACCTTC